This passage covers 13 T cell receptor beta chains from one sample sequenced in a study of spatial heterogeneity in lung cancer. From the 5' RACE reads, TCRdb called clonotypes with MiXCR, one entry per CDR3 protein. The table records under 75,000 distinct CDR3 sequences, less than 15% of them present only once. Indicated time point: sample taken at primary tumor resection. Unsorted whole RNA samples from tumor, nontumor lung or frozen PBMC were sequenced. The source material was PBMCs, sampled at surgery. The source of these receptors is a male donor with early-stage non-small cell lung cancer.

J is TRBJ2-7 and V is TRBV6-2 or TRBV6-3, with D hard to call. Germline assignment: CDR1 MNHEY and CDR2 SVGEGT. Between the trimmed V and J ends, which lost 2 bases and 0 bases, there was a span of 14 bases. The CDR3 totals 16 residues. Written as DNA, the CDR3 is TGTGCCAGCAGTTACAGCCCGGGCTTCGACTCCTACGAGCAGTACTTC. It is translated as CASSYSPGFDSYEQYF.

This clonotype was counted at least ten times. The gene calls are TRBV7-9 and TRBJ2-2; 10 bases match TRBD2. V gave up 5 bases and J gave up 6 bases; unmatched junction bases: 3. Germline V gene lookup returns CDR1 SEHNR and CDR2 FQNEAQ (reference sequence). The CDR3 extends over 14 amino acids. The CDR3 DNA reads TGTGCCAGCAGCCTAGGACTAGCGGCCGGGGAGCTGTTTTTT. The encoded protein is CASSLGLAAGELFF.

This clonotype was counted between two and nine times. Written as DNA, the CDR3 is TGTGCCAGTACCATACCCTGGCTCGAGCAGTACTTC. Encoded protein: CASTIPWLEQYF. The J gene is TRBJ2-7, the V gene TRBV19; D is unresolved. Germline V gene sequence: CDR1 LNHDA, CDR2 SQIVND (reference sequence). The CDR3 runs 12 residues. Trimming shortened V by 7 bases and J by 6 bases, and 13 bases separated the two germline ends.

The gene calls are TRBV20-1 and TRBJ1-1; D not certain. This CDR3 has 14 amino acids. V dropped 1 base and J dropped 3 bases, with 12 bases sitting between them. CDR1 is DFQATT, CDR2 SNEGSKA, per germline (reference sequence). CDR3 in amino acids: CSARAMPGDTEAFF. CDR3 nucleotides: TGCAGTGCTAGAGCCATGCCAGGAGACACTGAAGCTTTCTTT.

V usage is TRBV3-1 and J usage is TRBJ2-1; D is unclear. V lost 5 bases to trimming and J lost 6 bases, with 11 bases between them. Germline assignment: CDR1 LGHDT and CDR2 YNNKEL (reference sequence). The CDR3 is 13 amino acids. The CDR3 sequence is CASSWPPSNEQFF. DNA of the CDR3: TGTGCCAGCAGCTGGCCTCCTAGCAATGAGCAGTTCTTC.

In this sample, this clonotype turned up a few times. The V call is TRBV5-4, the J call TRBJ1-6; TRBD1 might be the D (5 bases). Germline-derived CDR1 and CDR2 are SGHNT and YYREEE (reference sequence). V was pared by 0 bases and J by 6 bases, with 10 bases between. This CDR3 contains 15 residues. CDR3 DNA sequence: TGTGCCAGCAGCTTGGGATCCGGGGCTAATTCACCCCTCCACTTT. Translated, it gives CASSLGSGANSPLHF.

CDR3 DNA: TGTGCCAGCAGTGACACAACTTGGCGCACCGGGGAGCTGTTTTTT. Translated, it gives CASSDTTWRTGELFF. The chain carries TRBV6-4 and TRBJ2-2; no clear D. V was clipped by 2 bases and J by 4 bases, with 11 bases between them. This CDR3 is 15 amino acids long. CDR1 and CDR2 (germline): MRHNA, SNTAGT.

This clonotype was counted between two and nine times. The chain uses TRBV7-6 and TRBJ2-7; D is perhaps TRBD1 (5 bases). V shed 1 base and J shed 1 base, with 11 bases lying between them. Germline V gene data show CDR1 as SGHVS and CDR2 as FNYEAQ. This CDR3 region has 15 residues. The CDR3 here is CASSLEMQGSYEQYF. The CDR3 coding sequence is TGTGCCAGCAGCTTAGAAATGCAGGGATCCTACGAGCAGTACTTC. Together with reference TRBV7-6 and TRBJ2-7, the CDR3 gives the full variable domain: GAGVSQSPRYKVTKRGQDVALRCDPISGHVSLYWYRQALGQGPEFLTYFNYEAQQDKSGLPNDRFSAERPEGSISTLTIQRTEQRDSAMYRCASSLEMQGSYEQYFGPGTRLTVT.

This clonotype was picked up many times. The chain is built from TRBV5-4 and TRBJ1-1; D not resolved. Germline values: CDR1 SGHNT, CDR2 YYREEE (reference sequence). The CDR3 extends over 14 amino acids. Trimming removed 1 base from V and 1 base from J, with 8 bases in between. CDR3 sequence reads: CASSLLGGNTEAFF. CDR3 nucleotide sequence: TGTGCCAGCAGCTTGCTTGGAGGGAACACTGAAGCTTTCTTT.

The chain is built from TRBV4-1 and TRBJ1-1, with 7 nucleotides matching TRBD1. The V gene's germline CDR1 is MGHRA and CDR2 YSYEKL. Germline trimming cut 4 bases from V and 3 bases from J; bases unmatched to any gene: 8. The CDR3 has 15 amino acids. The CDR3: CASSRAGGGYTEAFF. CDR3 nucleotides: TGCGCCAGCAGCCGCGCAGGGGGAGGGTACACTGAAGCTTTCTTT.

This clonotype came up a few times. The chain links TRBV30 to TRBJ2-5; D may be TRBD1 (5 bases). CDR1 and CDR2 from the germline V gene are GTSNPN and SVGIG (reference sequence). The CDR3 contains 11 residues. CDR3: CAQGRGETQYF. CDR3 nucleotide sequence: TGTGCTCAGGGTAGGGGCGAGACCCAGTACTTC.

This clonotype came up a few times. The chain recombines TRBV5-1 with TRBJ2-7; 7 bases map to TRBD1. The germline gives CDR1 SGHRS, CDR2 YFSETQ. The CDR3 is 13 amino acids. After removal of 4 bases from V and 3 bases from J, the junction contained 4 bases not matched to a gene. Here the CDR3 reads CASSTGTVYEQYF. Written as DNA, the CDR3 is TGCGCCAGCAGCACAGGGACAGTCTACGAGCAGTACTTC.

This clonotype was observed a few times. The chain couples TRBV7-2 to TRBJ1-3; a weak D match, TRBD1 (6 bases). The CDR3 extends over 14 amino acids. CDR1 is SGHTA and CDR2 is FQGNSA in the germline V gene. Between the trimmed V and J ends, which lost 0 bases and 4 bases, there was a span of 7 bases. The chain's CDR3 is CASSLAQGGNTIYF. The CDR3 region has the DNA TGTGCCAGCAGCTTAGCACAGGGAGGAAACACCATATATTTT.